The 31 T cell receptor beta chains given below trace back to one sample, sequenced in a study of T cell responses to AZD1222 COVID-19 vaccine. TCRdb's table, derived via immunoSEQ multiplex PCR, lists solely in-frame clones and lacks some. The sample gives more than 75,000 clones, approximately 90% of which show up once; roughly 5% is in the top ten. Sequencing was performed on peripheral blood, taken 28 days after the second AZD1222 dose. The receptor source for this set is an adult who received the AZD1222 COVID-19 vaccine.

This chain links TRBV6-5 with TRBJ2-7, with 8 bases that match TRBD1. The junction had 7 bases not matched to a gene; V was cut back by 2 bases and J by 7 bases. In germline, CDR1 is MNHEY, CDR2 SVGAGI. This CDR3 is 14 amino acids long. The CDR3 sequence is CASSYAQGAREQYF. The CDR3 nucleotides read TGTGCCAGCAGTTACGCCCAGGGGGCGCGAGAGCAGTACTTC.

The genes are TRBV7-2 and TRBJ1-1, with D uncertain. This CDR3 has 14 residues. The germline V gene encodes CDR1 SGHTA and CDR2 FQGNSA. Trimming stripped 5 bases from V and 7 bases from J, with 17 bases between. CDR3 nucleotides: TGTGCCAGCAGCCTCATTCGGAAGGGTGGTGAAGCTTTCTTT. Translated, it gives CASSLIRKGGEAFF.

V gene TRBV9 combines with J gene TRBJ2-2, with D possibly TRBD2 on 6 matching bases. With 0 bases removed from V and 1 base from J, the gap between germline ends came to 7 bases. CDR1 SGDLS and CDR2 YYNGEE come from the germline V gene. The CDR3 loop spans 15 amino acids. DNA of the CDR3: TGTGCCAGCAGCGTAGTGGGAGGGAACACCGGGGAGCTGTTTTTT. It codes for CASSVVGGNTGELFF.

The chain joins TRBV3-1 (or the pseudogene TRBV3-2) to TRBJ1-1, with TRBD1 matching over 7 bases. There are 12 residues in the CDR3. Germline loops: CDR1 LGHDT, CDR2 YNNKEL (reference sequence). Germline trimming cut 4 bases from V and 10 bases from J; bases unmatched to any gene: 6. The CDR3 DNA is TGTGCCAGCAGCCCCCGACAGGGCGCAGCTTTCTTT. Protein sequence: CASSPRQGAAFF.

The J gene is TRBJ2-5, the V gene TRBV11-2; 13 bases map to TRBD2. The CDR3 runs 17 residues. Per germline, CDR1 SGHAT and CDR2 FQNNGV. Unmatched junction bases numbered 7, after V lost 1 base and J lost 5 bases. For the CDR3, the DNA is TGTGCCAGCAGCTTAGTGGGACTAGCGGGGAGCCTCGAGACCCAGTACTTC. Protein: CASSLVGLAGSLETQYF.

This rearrangement joins TRBV30 to TRBJ2-7; maybe TRBD1 (5 bases). The V end lost 0 bases, the J end lost 5 bases, and 11 bases lay between the germline ends. CDR1 is GTSNPN, CDR2 SVGIG, per germline (reference sequence). CDR3 length equals 13 residues. CDR3 sequence: CAWSVPRAHEQYF. CDR3 nucleotides: TGTGCCTGGAGTGTACCCAGGGCCCACGAGCAGTACTTC.

Written as DNA, the CDR3 is TGTGCCAGCAGTTACGGTTTAACTGAAGCTTTCTTT. Translating gives CASSYGLTEAFF. This chain uses TRBV6-6 with TRBJ1-1; D ambiguous. The germline V gene encodes CDR1 MNHNY and CDR2 SVGAGI (reference sequence). The length of the CDR3 is 12 residues. V was shortened by 2 bases and J by 5 bases, with 6 bases between the two germline ends.

J is TRBJ1-2 and V is TRBV28, with 9 bases aligning to TRBD1. Per the germline V gene, CDR1 is MDHEN and CDR2 is SYDVKM. Trimming at V came to 6 bases and at J to 6 bases, leaving 14 bases not matched to a gene. The CDR3 has 16 residues. The CDR3 nucleotides are TGTGCCAGCAGCCTAAGGGGGCACAGGGGGCTCAATGGCTACACCTTC. It encodes CASSLRGHRGLNGYTF.

V usage is TRBV6-5 and J usage is TRBJ1-2; a possible D gene is TRBD1 (5 bases). V gave up 4 bases and J gave up 4 bases, with 13 bases separating them. CDR1 is MNHEY and CDR2 is SVGAGI in the germline V gene. The CDR3 is 14 amino acids. The chain's CDR3 is CASSLRSGIYGYTF. Written as DNA, the CDR3 is TGTGCCAGCAGTTTAAGGTCAGGGATCTATGGCTACACCTTC.

The rearrangement links TRBV5-1 to TRBJ2-7; 13 nucleotides agree with TRBD2. The CDR3 has 17 residues. The V gene's germline CDR1 is SGHRS and CDR2 YFSETQ. After removal of 4 bases from V and 2 bases from J, the junction contained 9 bases not matched to a gene. Here the CDR3 reads CASSERLAGGPTYEQYF. CDR3 nucleotides: TGCGCCAGCAGCGAACGACTAGCGGGGGGTCCCACCTACGAGCAGTACTTC.

V usage is TRBV5-1 and J usage is TRBJ1-6; 9 bases fit TRBD1. From germline, CDR1 is SGHRS and CDR2 YFSETQ. Losses at the gene ends were 4 bases for V and 7 bases for J; bases not matched to a gene: 9. The CDR3 runs 16 residues. The CDR3 loop is CASSLGPDRGNSPLHF. CDR3 in DNA: TGCGCCAGCAGCCTGGGACCTGACAGGGGGAATTCACCCCTCCACTTT. Variable domain in full (rest from reference TRBV5-1 and TRBJ1-6): KAGVTQTPRYLIKTRGQQVTLSCSPISGHRSVSWYQQTPGQGLQFLFEYFSETQRNKGNFPGRFSGRQFSNSRSEMNVSTLELGDSALYLCASSLGPDRGNSPLHFGNGTRLTVT.

V is TRBV14 and J is TRBJ2-3; D gene unclear. Looked up from germline, CDR1 is SGHDN and CDR2 is FVKESK. Trimming removed 1 base at V and 2 bases at J, with 7 bases between. CDR3 length equals 14 residues. For the CDR3, the DNA is TGTGCCAGCAGCCAAGTTCAGAACACAGATACGCAGTATTTT. Translating gives CASSQVQNTDTQYF.

The chain is built from TRBV5-3 and TRBJ1-2; 9 bases map to TRBD1. TRBV5-3 qualifies as an ORF whose function is uncertain. The CDR3 consists of 12 residues. With V trimmed by 4 bases and J by 6 bases, 1 base remained unmatched. The CDR3 DNA sequence: TGTGCCAGAAGCCGGGACAGGGATGGCTACACCTTC. Translation gives CARSRDRDGYTF.

This sequence joins TRBV18 and TRBJ2-3; no reliable D call. The CDR3 extends over 17 amino acids. Deletions cut 0 bases from V and 0 bases from J, with 13 bases between. Germline assignment: CDR1 KGHSH and CDR2 LQKENI. For the CDR3, the DNA is TGTGCCAGCTCACCACCTCCGACGGGCAGTAGCACAGATACGCAGTATTTT. It codes for CASSPPPTGSSTDTQYF. Using reference TRBV18 and TRBJ2-3 for the parts outside the CDR3, the full variable domain is NAGVMQNPRHLVRRRGQEARLRCSPMKGHSHVYWYRQLPEEGLKFMVYLQKENIIDESGMPKERFSAEFPKEGPSILRIQQVVRGDSAAYFCASSPPPTGSSTDTQYFGPGTRLTVL.

V gene TRBV10-3 combines with J gene TRBJ2-7; tentatively, D is TRBD1 (6 bases). This CDR3 is 15 amino acids long. Trimming cost V 0 bases and J 3 bases, with 12 bases left between them. CDR1 and CDR2 from the germline V gene are ENHRY and SYGVKD. CDR3 sequence reads: CAISESTGAVYEQYF. CDR3 nucleotides: TGTGCCATCAGTGAGTCGACAGGAGCAGTCTACGAGCAGTACTTC.

The rearrangement joins TRBV5-1 to TRBJ1-4; no firm D call. Germline V gives CDR1 SGHRS, CDR2 YFSETQ. With 4 bases removed from V and 0 bases from J, the gap between germline ends came to 10 bases. This CDR3 is built from 15 residues. CDR3 nucleotide sequence: TGCGCCAGCAGCCCCCAAGATGCAACTAATGAAAAACTGTTTTTT. Amino acid sequence: CASSPQDATNEKLFF.

The V call is TRBV6-5, the J call TRBJ2-1; 7 bases map to TRBD1. The CDR3 runs to 11 residues. CDR1 is MNHEY, CDR2 SVGAGI, per germline. The V segment lost 7 bases and the J segment 9 bases; nucleotides outside the gene matches: 3. CDR3 in DNA: TGTGCCAGCACCAGGGGGTCTGAGCAGTTCTTC. The encoded protein is CASTRGSEQFF.

The chain couples TRBV7-2 to TRBJ2-7; D gene uncertain. This CDR3 region has 15 residues. Per the germline V gene, CDR1 is SGHTA and CDR2 is FQGNSA. V shed 5 bases and J shed 2 bases, with 16 bases lying between them. For the CDR3, the DNA is TGTGCCAGCAGCCCTATGCCAGGAATCGCCTACGAGCAGTACTTC. It specifies CASSPMPGIAYEQYF.

V usage is TRBV12-5 and J usage is TRBJ2-1; D is ambiguous. Germline assignment: CDR1 LGHNT and CDR2 FRNRAP. The CDR3 extends over 16 amino acids. Trimming removed 1 base at V and 0 bases at J, with 10 bases between. CDR3 coding DNA: TGTGCTAGTGGTTTGGGTCAGCTGAGCTCCTACAATGAGCAGTTCTTC. Protein product: CASGLGQLSSYNEQFF.

The V call is TRBV5-1, the J call TRBJ2-7; D might be TRBD1 or TRBD2, each matching 6 bases. Trimming stripped 4 bases from V and 6 bases from J, with 17 bases between. Germline CDR1 reads SGHRS; CDR2 reads YFSETQ. CDR3 length equals 14 residues. CDR3 sequence: CASSGTPGASEQYF. The DNA for the CDR3 is TGCGCCAGCAGCGGGACGCCGGGGGCCAGCGAGCAGTACTTC.

The chain couples TRBV28 to TRBJ2-2, with 14 bases aligning to TRBD2. There are 19 residues in the CDR3. V lost 1 base and J lost 3; bases outside the gene matches: 7. Germline values: CDR1 MDHEN, CDR2 SYDVKM. CDR3 amino acids: CASSLYRLAGGPDTGELFF. The CDR3 DNA is TGTGCCAGCAGTTTATATCGACTAGCGGGGGGGCCCGACACCGGGGAGCTGTTTTTT.

The V gene is TRBV6-5, the J gene TRBJ2-7, with D perhaps TRBD1 (6 bases). V dropped 7 bases and J dropped 2 bases, with 12 bases sitting between them. CDR3 length: 13 amino acids. Germline lookup yields CDR1 MNHEY and CDR2 SVGAGI. In nucleotides, the CDR3 is TGTGCCAGCACTCGACAGGAACCCTACGAGCAGTACTTC. Encoded protein: CASTRQEPYEQYF.

The V gene is TRBV11-1, the J gene TRBJ1-1, with 7 positions matching TRBD1. The V gene's germline CDR1 is SGHAT and CDR2 FQDESV (reference sequence). The CDR3 is 16 residues long. J was trimmed by 2 bases and V by 5 bases; bases with no gene match: 11. For the CDR3, the DNA is TGTGCCAGCAGCCCAGCCGGGACAGTGACAAACACTGAAGCTTTCTTT. Its translation is CASSPAGTVTNTEAFF.

The CDR3 protein is CASSFRLNNSPLHF. The CDR3 nucleotides are TGTGCCAGCAGCTTTCGACTAAATAATTCACCCCTCCACTTT. The chain couples TRBV5-6 to TRBJ1-6; D is uncertain. The V and J ends lost 2 bases and 5 bases respectively, with 8 bases between them. Germline V gives CDR1 SGHDT, CDR2 YYEEEE. The CDR3 totals 14 residues.

The chain has TRBV28 and TRBJ1-1; 8 bases match TRBD1. Germline-derived CDR1 and CDR2 are MDHEN and SYDVKM. The ends lost 8 bases at V and 0 bases at J; junction bases unmatched: 5. This CDR3 contains 14 residues. The CDR3 loop reads CASGQGSMNTEAFF. The CDR3 coding sequence is TGTGCCAGCGGACAGGGATCCATGAACACTGAAGCTTTCTTT.

This clone was counted once. J is TRBJ2-7 and V is TRBV5-8; D not certain. The germline CDR1 and CDR2 sequences are SGHTS and YDEGEE. V gave up 2 bases and J gave up 4 bases, with 7 bases separating them. The CDR3 sequence is 12 residues long. The CDR3 sequence is CASSFQQYEQYF. The CDR3 bases are TGTGCCAGCAGCTTTCAACAATACGAGCAGTACTTC.

The chain employs TRBV6-5 and TRBJ1-1, with D unclear. V was trimmed by 10 bases and J by 2 bases, leaving 8 bases between them. The CDR3 consists of 11 residues. Germline V gene data show CDR1 as MNHEY and CDR2 as SVGAGI. The CDR3 loop reads CATLYNTEAFF. CDR3 DNA: TGTGCCACCCTATACAACACTGAAGCTTTCTTT.

The chain has TRBV7-2 and TRBJ2-7; a possible D gene is TRBD2 (5 bases). The CDR3 length is 13 residues. CDR1 and CDR2 from the germline V gene are SGHTA and FQGNSA. V was trimmed by 2 bases and J by 3 bases, leaving 8 bases between them. The chain's CDR3 is CASSLSGSYEQYF. The CDR3 nucleotides are TGTGCCAGCAGCTTAAGCGGCAGCTACGAGCAGTACTTC.

The chain couples TRBV28 to TRBJ2-5, with 12 nucleotides matching TRBD2. Germline loops: CDR1 MDHEN, CDR2 SYDVKM. Losses at the gene ends were 5 bases for V and 5 bases for J; bases not matched to a gene: 6. CDR3 size: 15 residues. CDR3 nucleotides: TGTGCCAGCAGTCTCCCTAGCGGGGGGGCTGAGACCCAGTACTTC. Protein: CASSLPSGGAETQYF.

The V call is TRBV27, the J call TRBJ2-1; 10 bases align to TRBD1. The J segment lost 9 bases and the V segment lost 3 bases, leaving 8 bases of the junction unmatched. CDR3 length: 15 residues. Germline loops: CDR1 MNHEY, CDR2 SMNVEV (reference sequence). CDR3 in amino acids: CASSLRGTGDGEQFF. For the CDR3, the DNA is TGTGCCAGCAGTTTGAGAGGGACAGGGGACGGTGAGCAGTTCTTC.

The chain links TRBV3-1 (or the pseudogene TRBV3-2) to TRBJ2-3; D might be TRBD1 (5 bases). Germline CDR1 LGHDT, CDR2 YNNKEL (reference sequence). Trimming left V 1 base short and J 3 bases short, with 11 bases between. This CDR3 comprises 15 residues. The CDR3 DNA is TGTGCCAGCAGCCAAGGGCCCAGGGTGACAGATACGCAGTATTTT. Translated: CASSQGPRVTDTQYF.